The 28 T cell receptor beta chains below all came from one sample that was sequenced in a study of CDR3 diversity in severe acne. MiXCR, run by TCRdb on the PCR reads, gives a single entry per CDR3 protein. Here the sample spans about 76,000 distinct CDR3 sequences, around 53% being singletons. The sequencing sample was made of blood. These receptors all come from a male donor in good health, without acne.

This sequence joins TRBV5-1 and TRBJ1-5; D gene unclear. V lost 4 bases and J 7 bases, leaving 21 bases between the germline ends. The CDR3 runs to 16 residues. Germline V gene data show CDR1 as SGHRS and CDR2 as YFSETQ. CDR3 loop: CASSRQAGGFRQPQHF. The CDR3 coding sequence is TGCGCCAGCAGCCGTCAAGCGGGAGGGTTCAGGCAGCCCCAGCATTTT.

At least ten counts were recorded for this clonotype. This chain uses TRBV20-1 with TRBJ1-1; D is possibly TRBD1 (5 bases). CDR1 DFQATT and CDR2 SNEGSKA come from the germline V gene (reference sequence). V was clipped by 2 bases and J by 10 bases, with 11 bases between them. This CDR3 is 11 amino acids long. The CDR3, as DNA: TGCAGTGCTAGAAGGGGCGATGCAGCTTTCTTT. Residues: CSARRGDAAFF.

This chain joins TRBV3-1 and TRBJ2-7; 10 positions agree with TRBD2. Germline-derived CDR1 and CDR2 are LGHDT and YNNKEL (reference sequence). The CDR3 consists of 15 residues. J lost 2 bases, V lost 4 bases, and 5 bases had no gene match. The CDR3 DNA sequence: TGTGCCAGCAGCCCGTTAGCGGGAGGAACCTACGAGCAGTACTTC. It is translated as CASSPLAGGTYEQYF.

The chain employs TRBV12-3 or TRBV12-4 and TRBJ2-5, with 13 bases matching TRBD2. V was pared by 6 bases and J by 0 bases, with 16 bases of the junction left unmatched. The CDR3 runs 20 residues. The CDR3 DNA reads as TGTGCCAGCAGCCTCGGACAGGGGACTAGCGGGAACCTGTACCAAGAGACCCAGTACTTC. Protein: CASSLGQGTSGNLYQETQYF.

This clonotype is a singleton in its sample. The rearrangement links TRBV5-6 to TRBJ1-2; the D is unclear. This CDR3 region has 13 residues. CDR1 and CDR2 from the germline V gene are SGHDT and YYEEEE. Trimming left V 4 bases short and J 8 bases short, with 15 bases between. DNA for the CDR3: TGTGCCAGCAGCCAGGACCCGGCCTTAGGCTACACCTTC. This encodes CASSQDPALGYTF.

This clonotype was recorded a few times. The chain combines TRBV25-1 with TRBJ2-7, with TRBD2 matching 8 bases. The CDR3 contains 16 residues. V dropped 1 base and J dropped 0; count of bases not matched to a gene: 5. Germline V gene lookup returns CDR1 MGHDK and CDR2 SYGVNS. In DNA, the CDR3 is TGTGCCAGCAGTGAATCGGGGGGGCCGAGCTCCTACGAGCAGTACTTC. Translating it yields CASSESGGPSSYEQYF.

This clonotype was detected many times. V gene TRBV6-6 combines with J gene TRBJ1-6; a weak D match, TRBD1 (5 bases). The ends were cut back, 6 bases at V and 5 bases at J, with 11 bases in the middle. The CDR3 extends over 14 amino acids. CDR1 and CDR2 from the germline V gene are MNHNY and SVGAGI (reference sequence). The CDR3 DNA reads TGTGCCAGCAGAAGGTTGGGGGATAATTCACCCCTCCACTTT. Encoded protein: CASRRLGDNSPLHF.

This clonotype was seen repeatedly, ten times or more. This chain connects TRBV6-1 to TRBJ2-2, with TRBD2 as a possible D gene (5 bases). Germline-derived CDR1 and CDR2 are MNHNS and SASEGT. The CDR3 spans 17 residues. The germline V and J ends were trimmed by 2 bases and 4 bases, with 17 bases remaining between them. CDR3: CASSEYPTGVGTGELFF. CDR3 sequence (DNA): TGTGCCAGCAGTGAATACCCCACCGGGGTTGGCACCGGGGAGCTGTTTTTT.

Comments on this clonotype: Mismatch with germline at one junction end may stem from a read error. The chain recombines TRBV20-1 with TRBJ2-2; TRBD2 is a possible D gene (5 bases). Germline V lookup: CDR1 DFQATT, CDR2 SNEGSKA (reference sequence). CDR3 length: 11 residues. CDR3 residues: CSARGVGELVF. As DNA, the CDR3 is TGCAGTGCTAGAGGGGTCGGGGAGCTGGTTTTT.

V usage is TRBV10-3 and J usage is TRBJ2-2, with TRBD1 matching 8 bases. The CDR3 loop spans 13 amino acids. CDR1 is ENHRY, CDR2 SYGVKD, per germline. With 6 bases clipped from V and 4 bases from J, the junction kept 1 base outside the gene matches. CDR3 sequence reads: CAISGQGTGELFF. The CDR3 coding sequence is TGTGCCATCAGCGGACAGGGCACCGGGGAGCTGTTTTTT.

This clonotype was detected many times. The chain combines TRBV20-1 with TRBJ1-1; D call uncertain. Trimming left V 0 bases short and J 10 bases short, with 6 bases between. CDR1 and CDR2 from the germline V gene are DFQATT and SNEGSKA (reference sequence). The CDR3 is 10 amino acids. Here the CDR3 DNA reads TGCAGTGCTAGAGATACCGGAGCTTTCTTT. Its translation is CSARDTGAFF.

Comment on this clonotype: The junction shows a germline mismatch at one end, possibly a read error. V gene TRBV4-1 combines with J gene TRBJ1-1; no definite D call. Per germline, CDR1 MGHRA and CDR2 YSYEKL. The CDR3 length is 15 residues. This chain's CDR3 is CASSQVGQTRTEASF. The CDR3, as DNA: TGCGCCAGCAGCCAAGTAGGGCAAACTAGAACTGAAGCTTCCTTT.

The CDR3 region is CASSLTGPYGYTF. In DNA, the CDR3 is TGTGCCAGCAGTTTGACAGGTCCCTATGGCTACACCTTC. This rearrangement joins TRBV12-3 or TRBV12-4 to TRBJ1-2; possible D gene TRBD1, 6 bases. The CDR3 loop spans 13 amino acids. With 3 bases removed from V and 4 bases from J, the gap between germline ends came to 9 bases.

The chain recombines TRBV20-1 with TRBJ2-3; 7 bases are shared with TRBD2. CDR3 length equals 12 residues. Germline V gene data show CDR1 as DFQATT and CDR2 as SNEGSKA (reference sequence). V dropped 6 bases and J dropped 5; count of bases not matched to a gene: 5. CDR3 nucleotide sequence: TGCAGTGCCGAAGGCGGGGGAGATACGCAGTATTTT. Its translation is CSAEGGGDTQYF.

About this clonotype itself: The conserved final phenylalanine or tryptophan is absent from the CDR3, which likely points to a read error. CDR3 residues: CSVELANTYEQYL. CDR3 DNA sequence: TGCAGCGTTGAACTAGCCAACACCTACGAGCAGTACCTC. The chain has TRBV29-1 and TRBJ2-7; D is perhaps TRBD2 (5 bases). CDR1 is SQVTM and CDR2 is ANQGSEA in the germline V gene. CDR3 length equals 13 residues. V lost 2 bases to trimming and J lost 2 bases, with 10 bases between them.

The V gene is TRBV20-1, the J gene TRBJ1-1; D is uncertain. Per germline, CDR1 DFQATT and CDR2 SNEGSKA (reference sequence). V was pared by 0 bases and J by 0 bases, with 11 bases between. The CDR3 consists of 15 residues. The CDR3 DNA sequence: TGCAGTGCTAGAGAGGTTGTCGGGGTGAACACTGAAGCTTTCTTT. Translating it yields CSAREVVGVNTEAFF.

This clonotype was seen repeatedly, ten times or more. The CDR3 coding sequence is TGTGCCAGCAGCTTCAGCCCTTCGGGACAGTACTTC. Amino acid sequence: CASSFSPSGQYF. This rearrangement joins TRBV11-2 to TRBJ2-7, with D maybe TRBD2 (5 bases). Germline V gene sequence: CDR1 SGHAT, CDR2 FQNNGV. The V end was cut by 3 bases, the J end by 10 bases, with 13 bases between. The CDR3 is 12 residues long.

Comment on this clonotype: Compared with germline, one end of the junction differs, possibly owing to a read error. The chain employs TRBV20-1 and TRBJ2-5, with 9 nucleotides matching TRBD2. The V gene's germline CDR1 is DFQATT and CDR2 SNEGSKA (reference sequence). CDR3 length: 13 amino acids. In DNA form, the CDR3 reads TGCGGTGCTAGGGCTAGCGGGAAAGAGACCCAGTACTTC. This sequence encodes CGARASGKETQYF.

The chain recombines TRBV7-6 with TRBJ2-5; a weak D match, TRBD2 (7 bases). The CDR3 totals 12 residues. Trimming cost V 11 bases and J 0 bases, with 10 bases left between them. Germline V lookup: CDR1 SGHVS, CDR2 FNYEAQ. CDR3: CAGGGDQETQYF. In DNA form, the CDR3 reads TGTGCCGGGGGGGGCGACCAAGAGACCCAGTACTTC.

In this sample, this clonotype turned up many times. This chain connects TRBV6-2 or TRBV6-3 to TRBJ2-7; D call uncertain. The CDR3 runs to 13 residues. In germline, CDR1 is MNHEY, CDR2 SVGEGT. V was pared by 6 bases and J by 3 bases, with 12 bases between. CDR3 sequence (DNA): TGTGCCAGCAGCCCTGCTAGATACTACGAGCAGTACTTC. Protein: CASSPARYYEQYF.

Turning to this clonotype: The DNA is omitted, as the CDR3 cannot be located on it reliably, and the CDR3 follows TCRdb's listing. The CDR3 reads CATSRDAQTDGYTFGSGTTEAFF. The chain links TRBV15 to TRBJ1-1. Germline assignment: CDR1 LNHNV and CDR2 YYDKDF (reference sequence). The CDR3 sequence runs 23 residues, both termini included.

J is TRBJ1-5 and V is TRBV7-4; D remains unclear. V was trimmed by 10 bases and J by 0 bases, leaving 13 bases between them. CDR3 length equals 14 residues. Germline values: CDR1 SGHVT, CDR2 SQSDAQ. The CDR3 here is CANKKKNSNQPQHF. The CDR3 DNA reads TGTGCCAACAAAAAAAAGAATAGCAATCAGCCCCAGCATTTT.

The chain couples TRBV5-6 to TRBJ2-7; 12 positions agree with TRBD1. This CDR3 has 15 amino acids. Germline V gives CDR1 SGHDT, CDR2 YYEEEE. The V gene end was trimmed by 2 bases and the J gene end by 6 bases; junction bases not matched to a gene: 6. This CDR3 reads CASSFGDRGPSEQYF. The CDR3, as DNA: TGTGCCAGCAGCTTTGGGGACAGGGGGCCTAGCGAGCAGTACTTC.

Concerning this clonotype: Germline is not matched at one junction end, which may reflect a read error. The chain combines TRBV5-1 with TRBJ2-7; possible D gene TRBD1, 5 bases. CDR1 SGHRS and CDR2 YFSETQ come from the germline V gene. The CDR3 is 13 residues long. The CDR3, as DNA: TGTGCCAGCAGCTTGATGGGGCTGTACGAGCAGTACTTC. Translating it yields CASSLMGLYEQYF.

This clonotype has just a few counts. The chain links TRBV7-8 to TRBJ2-5; the match to TRBD1 covers 8 bases. J was trimmed by 0 bases and V by 5 bases; bases with no gene match: 2. Germline assignment: CDR1 SGHVS and CDR2 FQNEAQ. The CDR3 length is 14 residues. Here the CDR3 DNA reads TGTGCCAGCAGCCTGGACAGGGACCAAGAGACCCAGTACTTC. Protein sequence: CASSLDRDQETQYF.

The sample holds many counts of this clonotype. An end of the junction differs from the germline gene, which may be a read error. The rearrangement links TRBV7-7 to TRBJ2-5, with 9 positions matching TRBD2. Germline CDR1 reads SSHAT; CDR2 reads FNYEAQ (reference sequence). The CDR3 has 16 amino acids. In DNA, the CDR3 is TGTGCTAGCAGCTTTATAGCGGGAGTTGACCAAGAGACCCAGTACTTC. This translates into CASSFIAGVDQETQYF.

The chain carries TRBV11-2 and TRBJ2-5; TRBD1 matches at 10 bases. The germline gives CDR1 SGHAT, CDR2 FQNNGV. With 5 bases clipped from V and 4 bases from J, the junction kept 10 bases outside the gene matches. The CDR3 covers 16 residues. CDR3 bases: TGTGCCAGCAGCCAAGACCGGGACAGGGGACGAGAGACCCAGTACTTC. This codes for CASSQDRDRGRETQYF.

The CDR3 DNA reads TGTGCCAGCAGAGCTTGGGGCGGGACAGGGGGCGGGGAGACCCAGTACTTC. Amino acid sequence: CASRAWGGTGGGETQYF. The chain employs TRBV2 and TRBJ2-5; 12 bases agree with TRBD1. The J segment lost 5 bases and the V segment lost 6 bases, leaving 13 bases of the junction unmatched. From germline, CDR1 is SNHLY and CDR2 FYNNEI. CDR3 length: 17 amino acids.